This T cell receptor beta chain was obtained from a study of shared clonotypes between healthy human individuals (dated by TCRdb to 2019 to 2021). About the full investigation: A few men and a couple of women, aged 18 to 49 years, made up the cohort. To estimate repertoire size and how much clonotype sharing occurs between individuals, the study deeply sequenced the blood TCR repertoires of a handful of healthy adults. To increase sequencing depth and limit assay-specific biases, TCR repertoire library preparation and sequencing were carried out by different laboratories using diverse techniques. Per donor, three plates each were used for CD4 naive and CD4 memory, two for CD8 naive, and one for CD8 memory. Each donor's leukapheresis produced roughly between roughly 0.85 and 9 billion PBMCs.

Reading the germline V gene gives CDR1 SGHDT and CDR2 YYEEEE. Taken from cysteine to phenylalanine, the CDR3 has 16 residues. Only the CDR3 DNA is retained, 48 bases long and in frame from the first base. For this chain, trimming is 3 bases at the V end and 2 bases at the J end, and the number of junction bases without a gene match is 8. Using the deep immunoSEQ assay, TCR CDR3 regions were amplified from genomic DNA by multiplex PCR. Genomic DNA extracted from each cell subset was distributed evenly over all wells of several immunoSEQ 96-well plates, and each plate served as one replicate. For sorted subsets, each replicate PCR was loaded with about 0.2 ug genomic DNA, equivalent to 25,000 to 35,000 T cell genomes. Purified libraries were measured with a Qubit 3.0 fluorometer, size-checked on a Bioanalyzer 2100, and measured again with the KAPA Library Quantification kit. Every immunoSEQ 96-well plate was sequenced on a separate single-read 150-cycle Illumina NextSeq 550 flow cell. Under the source paper's analysis protocol: Because only junctional sequences without quality scores were contained in the immunoSEQ output, filtering matching that applied to full-length reads could not be performed. To assign V/J genes and CDR3, sequences were annotated using PyIR, a Python wrapper for IgBLAST v1.9, with IMGT germline references. Reads were filtered out if the reads had weak V/J assignments (E-value above 1e-6), no CDR3, stop codons, out-of-frame junctions, or ambiguous translated residues. V3J clonotypes were defined by identical inferred V gene, J gene, and CDR3 amino acid sequence. To compute the percentage overlap between repertoires, the number of shared unique clonotypes was divided by the size of the smaller repertoire. RTK rarefaction, the Chao1 estimator, and Recon v2.1 estimates of unobserved clonotypes were used to assess repertoire richness. Generation probabilities for all TCRbeta clonotypes obtained by the gDNA method from four donors were computed using OLGA. Not all clones reach the TCRdb copy of this immuneACCESS table, which keeps in-frame sequences only. Checked studies attribute under half of the gap to unresolved V genes and leave the rest unexplained. V and J calls and clone size are copied from that table; D and trimming were computed from the DNA. Within this sample are fewer than 1.8 million clones, with less than 99% of them counted one time only. The ten largest make up approximately 0.4% of the sample.

Broader findings and caveats from the paper: Because the study included a small number of donors, the genetic and exposure-history diversity represented was limited. Only blood was sampled, and tissue TCR repertoires likely differ from those in blood. Sharing across several donors was observed for approximately 5% of naive CD4, 3% to 4% of naive CD8, about 2.3% of memory CD4, and around 0.4% of memory CD8 clonotypes. Higher generation probabilities were observed for clonotypes shared by all four sorted-subset donors than for non-shared clonotypes. Incomplete sequencing was indicated by rarefaction of sorted-subset datasets, despite the large sequencing depth. Naive subsets generally had larger estimated clonotype richness than memory subsets did. Pairwise subsampling led to the expectation that sequencing depth would affect the degree of clonotype sharing among donors.

Concerning this clone itself: Its antigen is not yet known. No base-level quality is on record; no much larger clone is a single base apart.

The donors were healthy, HIV-negative adults who had no recently reported acute infections or vaccinations. Every donor was a Caucasian adult living in Nashville, Tennessee, USA. CD4+ T cells were enriched through magnetic negative selection, after which naive cells were positively selected on CD45RA and the remaining negative fraction served as the memory subset. After blood collection by leukapheresis, PBMCs were isolated using Ficoll-Histopaque density gradient centrifugation and then cryopreserved in the vapor phase of liquid nitrogen. Analytical flow cytometry was used to check the purity and quantity of each magnetically sorted T cell population. Each sorted fraction had its genomic DNA isolated and then quantified by UV absorbance on a Nanodrop 2000c.

The sequencing input was naive CD4+ T cells sorted from blood. The cell subset or site label corresponds to: CD45RA+ positively selected. The receptor was isolated from a young man in good health. The V and J genes are TRBV5-6 and TRBJ2-5; 9 bases in between match TRBD1. The bases read TGTGCCAGCAGCTATTGGACAGGGGCGAGTCAAGAGACCCAGTACTTC. Its translation is CASSYWTGASQETQYF.